This TCR beta chain was sequenced in a study of blood T cell repertoires in COVID-19. Study as a whole: T cells, B-cell-depleted T cells, or PBMCs supplied cDNA or gDNA.

The CDR3 length is 14 residues. The germline V and J ends were trimmed by 1 base and 4 bases, with 8 bases remaining between them. Germline assignment: CDR1 SGHNT and CDR2 YYREEE (reference sequence). Original processing methods: How many nucleated cells were present was estimated from reference gene primer amplification. Clones were sequenced by immunoSEQ multiplex PCR, and TCRdb holds only the in-frame ones, with some missing. The V and J calls and clone size come from that table; D and trimming were worked out from the DNA. This table holds more than 150,000 clones, 75% to 85% found once. The clonotype comes from an elderly woman with COVID-19, enrolled during active disease. The V and J genes are TRBV5-4 and TRBJ2-2; TRBD1 might be the D (5 bases). The source material was peripheral blood. The CDR3 bases are TGTGCCAGCAGCTTGCAGGGTACCACCGGGGAGCTGTTTTTT. Translated: CASSLQGTTGELFF.